This T cell receptor beta chain was recovered during a study of patients and donors after allogeneic stem cell transplantation. There are 14 residues in the CDR3. V was pared by 3 bases and J by 7 bases, with 15 bases between. TCRdb re-called the RT-PCR reads through MiXCR, storing one row per CDR3 protein. The top ten hold 5% to 6.5% of the sample, which has about 960,000 distinct CDR3 sequences, roughly 17% seen once. This sequence originates from a human donor who was either an allogeneic HSCT recipient or a stem cell or donor lymphocyte infusion donor (not recorded which). It is not recorded whose cells these are; they may come from a transplant donor. Source material: blood, either unsorted or a sorted T cell fraction (not recorded which). The chain employs TRBV12-3 or TRBV12-4 and TRBJ1-2, with D uncertain. DNA for the CDR3: TGTGCCAGCAGTTTCGGATCAGGCTCGGGTGGCTACACCTTC. Translation: CASSFGSGSGGYTF.